A selection of T cell receptor beta chains follows, all from one sample in a study of spatial heterogeneity in lung cancer. TCRdb independently ran MiXCR on the 5' RACE reads; one entry per CDR3 protein. Of about 39,000 distinct CDR3 sequences listed, 4.5% to 6% were seen once; the top ten hold under 14%. This material consisted of PBMCs, taken at surgery. The receptors were sampled from a male donor with early-stage non-small cell lung cancer. Both conserved end residues are part of each CDR3. D genes are given only for firm matches. Only some rows state a clone size, as once, few, many or a class for expanded clones.

D,V,J,size,DNA,CDR3
.,TRBV7-2,TRBJ1-6,many,TGTGCCAGCAGCTTACGGAGCAATTCACCCCTCCACTTT,CASSLRSNSPLHF
TRBD1,TRBV2,TRBJ2-3,many,TGTGCCAGCAGAGGACAGGGGGTAGCAGATACGCAGTATTTT,CASRGQGVADTQYF
.,TRBV6-1,TRBJ2-3,few,TGTGCCAGCAGGGATAGGCGTCCGAGCACAGATACGCAGTATTTT,CASRDRRPSTDTQYF
.,TRBV6-2/TRBV6-3,TRBJ1-4,few,TGTGCCAGCAGTTACGGGGGATATGAAAAACTGTTTTTT,CASSYGGYEKLFF
TRBD2,TRBV7-2,TRBJ2-1,.,TGTGCCAGCAGCCCGAGGACTAGCGGGGGAAATGAGCAGTTCTTC,CASSPRTSGGNEQFF
.,TRBV20-1,TRBJ1-5,many,TGCAGTGCTACTTCCGGGGGATATAGCAATCAGCCCCAGCATTTT,CSATSGGYSNQPQHF
.,TRBV5-6,TRBJ1-1,many,TGTGCCAGCAGCTTACCTGGGGTGAGGAGCACTGAAGCTTTCTTT,CASSLPGVRSTEAFF
.,TRBV20-1,TRBJ2-7,many,TGCAGTGCCGCAGGGCTCCCCTACGTCGAGCAGTACTTC,CSAAGLPYVEQYF
.,TRBV7-8,TRBJ2-5,few,TGTGCCAGCAGCTTGGGGATCCAAGAGACCCAGTACTTC,CASSLGIQETQYF
TRBD1,TRBV9,TRBJ1-1,many,TGTGCCAGCAGCTCGGGACAGGGAAGGGGGAACACTGAAGCTTTCTTT,CASSSGQGRGNTEAFF
.,TRBV5-1,TRBJ1-3,.,TGCGCCAGCAGCTTGGACTCGGCCTCTGGAAACACCATATATTTT,CASSLDSASGNTIYF
TRBD1,TRBV7-2,TRBJ1-1,many,TGTGCCAGCAGCTACTACAGGGGCACTGAAGCTTTCTTT,CASSYYRGTEAFF
.,TRBV20-1,TRBJ1-5,many,TGCAGTGCTAGAGCGGCCCCCACGGGCAATCAGCCCCAGCATTTT,CSARAAPTGNQPQHF
.,TRBV20-1,TRBJ2-3,many,TGCGCCCCCCGAAAGGGGGCAGATACGCAGTATTTT,CAPRKGADTQYF
.,TRBV20-1,TRBJ1-2,many,TGCTCCCTCAGTCCCAGGGCCATTGCTAACTATGGCTACACCTTC,CSLSPRAIANYGYTF
.,TRBV27,TRBJ2-4,many,TGTGCCAGCAGTACCGGGATCGTCAAAAACATTCAGTACTTC,CASSTGIVKNIQYF
.,TRBV20-1,TRBJ1-5,many,TGCAGTGCTAGAGATAGCGGTTTTAGCAATCAGCCCCAGCATTTT,CSARDSGFSNQPQHF
.,TRBV27,TRBJ2-2,many,TGTGCCAGCAGTTTATTGGGTCGGGACACCGGGGAGCTGTTTTTT,CASSLLGRDTGELFF
TRBD2,TRBV7-2,TRBJ2-2,few,TGTGCCAGCAGCTTAGTGGCTAGCGGGGGGACCACGAACACCGGGGAGCTGTTTTTT,CASSLVASGGTTNTGELFF
.,TRBV29-1,TRBJ2-1,many,TGCAGCGTTGCCGCGGACAGAGCGCAGTTCTTC,CSVAADRAQFF
TRBD1,TRBV27,TRBJ1-2,many,TGTGCCAGCAGTTTTACCATCAGGGGGCTTGGCTACACCTTC,CASSFTIRGLGYTF
.,TRBV27,TRBJ1-2,.,TGTGCCAGCAGTTTTTGGGACGCACGAGGCTACACCTTC,CASSFWDARGYTF
TRBD1,TRBV30,TRBJ2-7,.,TGTGCCTGGAGTAAAACCGGGACAGGGGGGCGCGAGCAGTACTTC,CAWSKTGTGGREQYF
.,TRBV20-1,TRBJ1-1,.,TGCAGTGCTAGAGATCGAGGACGGAGGCAGTGGAACACTGAAGCTTTCTTT,CSARDRGRRQWNTEAFF
.,TRBV20-1,TRBJ2-3,many,TGCAGTGCCGTTTTAGATACGCAGTATTTT,CSAVLDTQYF
TRBD1,TRBV5-1,TRBJ2-3,few,TGCGCCTCCCTCCGGACAGGGCATAGCACAGATACGCAGTATTTT,CASLRTGHSTDTQYF
.,TRBV20-1,TRBJ1-6,many,TGCAGTGCTAGAGATCGAGGGCAGGGAGGCTTGGCTTCACCCCTCCACTTT,CSARDRGQGGLASPLHF
.,TRBV29-1,TRBJ1-2,many,TGCAGCGTCCACATTCCAGGAGCCTGGGGCTATGGCTACACCTTC,CSVHIPGAWGYGYTF
.,TRBV12-3/TRBV12-4,TRBJ2-3,many,TGTGCCAGCAGCCCAACACAGGGATTTAGCACAGATACGCAGTATTTT,CASSPTQGFSTDTQYF
TRBD1,TRBV7-8,TRBJ1-2,many,TGTGCCAGCAGCTTAGACAGGGGGCTAAATGGCTACACCTTC,CASSLDRGLNGYTF
TRBD2,TRBV5-1,TRBJ2-5,few,TGCGCCAGCAGCTTGGGACTAGCGGGGACGCAAGAGACCCAGTACTTC,CASSLGLAGTQETQYF
.,TRBV5-5,TRBJ2-3,few,TGTGCCAGCAGCCGAACTGGGGGGCCGACAGATACGCAGTATTTT,CASSRTGGPTDTQYF
.,TRBV12-3/TRBV12-4,TRBJ2-3,many,TGTGCCAGCAGTTTAAGTGGGGGGGCCGCAGATACGCAGTATTTT,CASSLSGGAADTQYF
.,TRBV4-3,TRBJ1-3,many,TGCGCCAGCAGCCAAGATCCACAGGGCGGGAACACCATATATTTT,CASSQDPQGGNTIYF
.,TRBV30,TRBJ1-5,many,TGTGCCTGGAGTGTAAAACAGAAAAATCAGCCCCAGCATTTT,CAWSVKQKNQPQHF
.,TRBV11-3,TRBJ2-7,few,TGTGCCAGCAGCTTAGGTGGGACAACGCCTTACGAGCAGTACTTC,CASSLGGTTPYEQYF
TRBD2,TRBV5-1,TRBJ2-6,many,TGCGCCAGCAGCCGGGAGGGGAGACCATCTGGGGCCAACGTCCTGACTTTC,CASSREGRPSGANVLTF
.,TRBV7-9,TRBJ1-6,few,TGTGCCAGCAGCTTAGGACAGGCAACCCTCCACTTT,CASSLGQATLHF
TRBD1,TRBV29-1,TRBJ2-7,many,TGCAGCGTCGCCTCCGGGACAGGGGGCTACGAGCAGTACTTC,CSVASGTGGYEQYF
.,TRBV20-1,TRBJ1-5,.,TGCAGTGCTAGGCGTGGGGATCAGCCCCAGCATTTT,CSARRGDQPQHF
TRBD2,TRBV7-2,TRBJ2-1,many,TGTGCCAGCAGCTCCTGGGGGGGCTCCTACAATGAGCAGTTCTTC,CASSSWGGSYNEQFF
.,TRBV5-1,TRBJ2-3,few,TGCGCCAGCAGCTTGGCAGCAGGGGGAGGTCGCACAGATACGCAGTATTTT,CASSLAAGGGRTDTQYF